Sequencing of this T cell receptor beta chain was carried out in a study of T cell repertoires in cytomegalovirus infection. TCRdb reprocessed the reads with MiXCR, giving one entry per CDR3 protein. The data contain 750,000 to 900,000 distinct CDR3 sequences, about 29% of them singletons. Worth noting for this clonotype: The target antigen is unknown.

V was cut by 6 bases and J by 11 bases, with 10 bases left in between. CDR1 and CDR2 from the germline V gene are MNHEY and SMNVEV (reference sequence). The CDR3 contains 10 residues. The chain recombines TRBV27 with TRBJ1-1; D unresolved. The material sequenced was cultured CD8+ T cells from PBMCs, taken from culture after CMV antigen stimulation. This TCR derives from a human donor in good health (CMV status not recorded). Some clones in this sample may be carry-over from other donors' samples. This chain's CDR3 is CASSLNVAFF. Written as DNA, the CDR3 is TGTGCCAGCAGCCTTAATGTGGCTTTCTTT.